Listed below are T cell receptor beta chains from one sample, sequenced in a study of blood T cell repertoires in COVID-19. Generated by immunoSEQ multiplex PCR, the TCRdb table keeps only in-frame clones and is missing some. The top ten hold approximately 3.5% of the sample, which has about 170,000 clones, around nine tenths seen once. Sequencing was performed on peripheral blood. These receptors were collected from an older man with acute or convalescent COVID-19. Each CDR3 is given with its conserved first and last residue. Fields, in order: J gene, V gene, clone size, D gene, CDR3 DNA, CDR3 protein. The D gene is left open where the match is weak. The size of a clone is reported for some rows only, either as once, few or many, or as a class for expanded clones.

J: TRBJ1-4
V: TRBV9
size: -
D: TRBD1
DNA: TGTGCCAGCTCCCCGGGACAGGCCTACGGGGGTGAAAAACTGTTTTTT
CDR3: CASSPGQAYGGEKLFF

J: TRBJ2-1
V: TRBV30
size: -
D: -
DNA: TGTGCCTGGAGTAAGTGGGGGGCCTACAATGAGCAGTTCTTC
CDR3: CAWSKWGAYNEQFF

J: TRBJ2-1
V: TRBV5-1
size: few
D: TRBD1
DNA: TGCGCCAGCAGTTTGGGACAGGGAGGTGAGCAGTTCTTC
CDR3: CASSLGQGGEQFF

J: TRBJ1-1
V: TRBV3-1/TRBV3-2
size: -
D: -
DNA: TGTGCCAGCAGCCAACCAGACCTGAGGGGGGAAGCTTTCTTT
CDR3: CASSQPDLRGEAFF

J: TRBJ1-1
V: TRBV30
size: -
D: -
DNA: TGTGCCTGGAGTGTGATGGGCAGGATGAACACTGAAGCTTTCTTT
CDR3: CAWSVMGRMNTEAFF

J: TRBJ1-6
V: TRBV7-2
size: -
D: -
DNA: TGTGCCAGCAGCTTAGGGGAGTCCTATAATTCACCCCTCCACTTT
CDR3: CASSLGESYNSPLHF

J: TRBJ2-7
V: TRBV27
size: -
D: -
DNA: TGTGCCAGCAGTTTATGGGCAGGGGGAGGCTACGAGCAGTACTTC
CDR3: CASSLWAGGGYEQYF

J: TRBJ2-7
V: TRBV7-8
size: -
D: TRBD2
DNA: TGTGCCAGCAGCCCTGGACTAGCTTGGTACGAGCAGTACTTC
CDR3: CASSPGLAWYEQYF

J: TRBJ1-5
V: TRBV6-5
size: -
D: TRBD1
DNA: TGTGCCAGCAGTTATCATAGGACAGGGGTTGATCAGCCCCAGCATTTT
CDR3: CASSYHRTGVDQPQHF

J: TRBJ1-2
V: TRBV18
size: -
D: TRBD1
DNA: TGTGCCAGCTCACCGGGGACAGGGGTTCCCTATGGCTACACCTTC
CDR3: CASSPGTGVPYGYTF